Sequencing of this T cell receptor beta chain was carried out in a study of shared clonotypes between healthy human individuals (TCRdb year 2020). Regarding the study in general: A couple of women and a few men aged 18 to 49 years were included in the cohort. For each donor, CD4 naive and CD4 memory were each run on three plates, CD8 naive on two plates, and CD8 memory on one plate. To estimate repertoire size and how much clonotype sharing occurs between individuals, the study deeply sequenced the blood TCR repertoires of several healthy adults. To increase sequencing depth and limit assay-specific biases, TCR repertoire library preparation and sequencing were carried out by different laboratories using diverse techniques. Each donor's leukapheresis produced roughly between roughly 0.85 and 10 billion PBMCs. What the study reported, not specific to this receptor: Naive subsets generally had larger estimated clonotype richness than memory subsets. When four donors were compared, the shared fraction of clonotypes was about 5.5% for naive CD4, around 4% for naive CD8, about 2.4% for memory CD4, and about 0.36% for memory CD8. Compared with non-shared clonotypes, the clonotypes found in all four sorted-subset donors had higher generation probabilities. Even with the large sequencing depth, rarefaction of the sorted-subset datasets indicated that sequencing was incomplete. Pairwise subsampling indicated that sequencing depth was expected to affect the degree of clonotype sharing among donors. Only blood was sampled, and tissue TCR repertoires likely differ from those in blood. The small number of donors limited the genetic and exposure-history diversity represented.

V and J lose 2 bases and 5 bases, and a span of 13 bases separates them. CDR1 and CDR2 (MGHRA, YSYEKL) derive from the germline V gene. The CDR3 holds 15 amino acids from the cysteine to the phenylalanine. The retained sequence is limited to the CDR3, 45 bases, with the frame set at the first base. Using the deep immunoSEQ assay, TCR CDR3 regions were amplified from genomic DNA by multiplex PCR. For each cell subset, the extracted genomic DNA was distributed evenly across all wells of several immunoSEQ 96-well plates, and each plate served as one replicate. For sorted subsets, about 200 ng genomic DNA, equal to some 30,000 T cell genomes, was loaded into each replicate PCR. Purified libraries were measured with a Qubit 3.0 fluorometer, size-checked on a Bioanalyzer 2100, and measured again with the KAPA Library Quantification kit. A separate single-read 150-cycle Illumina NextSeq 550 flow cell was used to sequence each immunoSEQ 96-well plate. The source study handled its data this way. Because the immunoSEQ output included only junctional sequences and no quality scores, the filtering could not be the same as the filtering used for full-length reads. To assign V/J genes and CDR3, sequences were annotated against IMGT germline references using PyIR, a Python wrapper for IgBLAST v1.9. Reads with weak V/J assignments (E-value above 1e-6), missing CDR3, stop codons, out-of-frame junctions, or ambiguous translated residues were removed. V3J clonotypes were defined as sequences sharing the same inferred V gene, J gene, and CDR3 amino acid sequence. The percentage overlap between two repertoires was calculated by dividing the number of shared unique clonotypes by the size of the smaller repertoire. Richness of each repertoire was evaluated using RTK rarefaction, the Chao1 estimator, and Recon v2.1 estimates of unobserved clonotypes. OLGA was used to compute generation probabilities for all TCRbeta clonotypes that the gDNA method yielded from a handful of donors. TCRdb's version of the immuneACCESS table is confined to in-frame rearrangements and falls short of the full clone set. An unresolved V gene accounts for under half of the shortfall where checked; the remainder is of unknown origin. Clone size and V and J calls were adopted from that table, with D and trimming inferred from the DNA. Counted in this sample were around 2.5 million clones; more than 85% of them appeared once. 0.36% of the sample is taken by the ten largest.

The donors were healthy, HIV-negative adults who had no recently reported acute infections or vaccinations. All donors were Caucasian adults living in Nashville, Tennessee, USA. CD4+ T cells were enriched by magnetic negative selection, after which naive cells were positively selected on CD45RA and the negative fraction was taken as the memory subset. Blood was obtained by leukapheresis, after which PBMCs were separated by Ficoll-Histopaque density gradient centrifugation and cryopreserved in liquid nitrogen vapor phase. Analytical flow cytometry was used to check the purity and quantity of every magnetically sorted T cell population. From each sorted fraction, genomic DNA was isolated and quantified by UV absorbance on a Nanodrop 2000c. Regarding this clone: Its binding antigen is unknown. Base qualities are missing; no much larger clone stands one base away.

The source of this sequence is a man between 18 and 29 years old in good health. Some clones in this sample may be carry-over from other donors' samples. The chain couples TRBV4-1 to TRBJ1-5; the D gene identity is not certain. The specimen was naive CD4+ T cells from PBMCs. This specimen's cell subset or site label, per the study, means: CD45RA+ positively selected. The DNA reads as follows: TGCGCCAGCAGCCAACAACAAGTGGAGGATCAGCCCCAGCATTTT. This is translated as CASSQQQVEDQPQHF.